The 25 T cell receptor beta chains in this list originate from one sample, sequenced in a study of human T cells and chemical hapten exposure. TCRdb itself ran the RACE reads through MiXCR, one entry per CDR3 protein. The table has 85,000 to 120,000 distinct CDR3 sequences, more than 10% seen once. The time point denotes: pre-sensitization, week 0. Treatment of the sample: therapeutic diphenylcyclopropenone sensitization with weekly scalp DPC. The sequences come from whole blood, collected in connection with sensitization to the hapten diphenylcyclopropenone (DPC). All receptors come from a woman aged 45-65 years with alopecia areata. Some clones in this sample may be carry-over from other donors' samples.

The chain links TRBV18 to TRBJ1-3; the D gene is possibly TRBD1 (5 bases). V was trimmed by 1 base and J by 0 bases, leaving 10 bases between them. There are 16 residues in the CDR3. Germline V gene sequence: CDR1 KGHSH, CDR2 LQKENI. This chain's CDR3 is CASSPRSTDSGNTIYF. The CDR3 DNA is TGTGCCAGCTCACCACGTTCGACAGACTCTGGAAACACCATATATTTT.

This clonotype was recorded a few times. This chain uses TRBV7-9 with TRBJ2-7; 11 nucleotides align to TRBD2. Germline values: CDR1 SEHNR, CDR2 FQNEAQ (reference sequence). The CDR3 loop spans 17 amino acids. Trimming removed 2 bases from V and 0 bases from J; junction bases left unmatched: 6. The CDR3 DNA follows: TGTGCCAGCAGCTTACGGGGAGGGACTAGCGGCTCCTACGAGCAGTACTTC. It translates to CASSLRGGTSGSYEQYF.

V and J are TRBV24-1 and TRBJ1-5; D gene unclear. V lost 1 base and J 4 bases, leaving 7 bases between the germline ends. Germline values: CDR1 KGHDR, CDR2 SFDVKD. CDR3 length: 14 residues. CDR3 sequence (DNA): TGTGCCACCAGTGATTTAACCGTAAATCAGCCCCAGCATTTT. This codes for CATSDLTVNQPQHF.

This clonotype was observed many times. The chain uses TRBV19 and TRBJ2-4, with TRBD2 matching 9 bases. Per the germline V gene, CDR1 is LNHDA and CDR2 is SQIVND (reference sequence). V shed 3 bases and J 0 bases; nucleotides not matched to a gene: 9. The CDR3 length is 18 residues. The CDR3 is CASSIWVAGALAKNIQYF. For the CDR3, the DNA is TGTGCCAGTAGTATCTGGGTAGCGGGAGCGCTAGCCAAAAACATTCAGTACTTC.

This clonotype was detected ten times or more. This rearrangement joins TRBV12-3 or TRBV12-4 to TRBJ1-3; maybe TRBD1 (5 bases). V was clipped by 8 bases and J by 1 base, with 15 bases between them. The CDR3 loop spans 15 amino acids. CDR3 sequence: CASLERDPSGNTIYF. The CDR3 bases are TGTGCCAGCCTCGAGAGGGACCCATCTGGAAACACCATATATTTT.

This clonotype was recorded many times. The rearrangement uses TRBV25-1 and TRBJ1-6; D ambiguous. The V and J ends lost 5 bases and 0 bases respectively, with 8 bases between them. From germline, CDR1 is MGHDK and CDR2 SYGVNS. The CDR3 has 15 residues. CDR3 amino acids: CASSSASSYNSPLHF. CDR3 coding DNA: TGTGCCAGCAGTTCTGCGAGCTCCTATAATTCACCCCTCCACTTT.

This clonotype showed up just a few times. The rearrangement joins TRBV5-6 to TRBJ2-7; 9 bases line up with TRBD1. V lost 2 bases, J lost 2 bases, and 5 bases stayed unmatched. The CDR3 totals 15 residues. Germline V gives CDR1 SGHDT, CDR2 YYEEEE. For the CDR3, the DNA is TGTGCCAGCAGCTTAACCGGGACAGGGACCTACGAGCAGTACTTC. Translating gives CASSLTGTGTYEQYF.

This clonotype was observed many times. The chain carries TRBV20-1 and TRBJ2-6, with TRBD1 as a possible D gene (5 bases). This CDR3 is built from 18 residues. Trimming removed 0 bases from V and 0 bases from J, with 15 bases in between. CDR1 and CDR2 (germline): DFQATT, SNEGSKA (reference sequence). The CDR3 bases are TGCAGTGCTAGAGAGGCAGGGTTAAGGATCTCTGGGGCCAACGTCCTGACTTTC. It yields the protein CSAREAGLRISGANVLTF.

The rearrangement joins TRBV11-3 to TRBJ1-1; the D is unclear. This CDR3 has 13 amino acids. Deletions cut 1 base from V and 3 bases from J, with 6 bases between. Germline values: CDR1 SGHNT, CDR2 YENEEA. The CDR3 nucleotides are TGTGCCAGCAGCTTAGTAACAGACACTGAAGCTTTCTTT. It yields the protein CASSLVTDTEAFF. Full variable domain (outside the CDR3, taken from reference TRBV11-3 and TRBJ1-1): EAGVVQSPRYKIIEKKQPVAFWCNPISGHNTLYWYLQNLGQGPELLIRYENEEAVDDSQLPKDRFSAERLKGVDSTLKIQPAELGDSAVYLCASSLVTDTEAFFGQGTRLTVV.

This clonotype has more than one count but fewer than ten. The rearrangement links TRBV29-1 to TRBJ2-1; 10 bases map to TRBD2. Germline V gene data show CDR1 as SQVTM and CDR2 as ANQGSEA. Trimming removed 4 bases from V and 7 bases from J; junction bases left unmatched: 4. The CDR3 is made up of 13 amino acids. In DNA form, the CDR3 reads TGCAGCGTTGGAATAGCGGGAGGTAATGAGCAGTTCTTC. This translates into CSVGIAGGNEQFF.

This clonotype was found a few times. CDR3 coding DNA: TGTGCCAGCAGTTTACAGGGGTTTAGGCTCCAGCCCCAGCATTTT. Protein product: CASSLQGFRLQPQHF. The genes are TRBV27 and TRBJ1-5; TRBD1 might be the D (6 bases). CDR3 size: 15 residues. The germline CDR1 and CDR2 sequences are MNHEY and SMNVEV (reference sequence). V was trimmed by 2 bases and J by 7 bases, leaving 15 bases between them.

This chain uses TRBV7-6 with TRBJ2-2; 8 bases are shared with TRBD1. Per the germline V gene, CDR1 is SGHVS and CDR2 is FNYEAQ. This CDR3 has 16 residues. V was pared by 1 base and J by 3 bases, with 4 bases of the junction left unmatched. CDR3 residues: CASSLGRTGYTGELFF. CDR3 sequence (DNA): TGTGCCAGCAGCTTAGGGCGGACAGGGTACACCGGGGAGCTGTTTTTT.

The genes are TRBV6-1 and TRBJ2-1, with TRBD2 matching 9 bases. V shed 8 bases and J 1 base; nucleotides not matched to a gene: 6. Germline CDR1 reads MNHNS; CDR2 reads SASEGT. This CDR3 comprises 15 residues. Here the CDR3 reads CASSISGSSYNEQFF. The CDR3 DNA sequence: TGTGCCAGCTCGATTAGCGGGAGTTCCTACAATGAGCAGTTCTTC.

V usage is TRBV5-1 and J usage is TRBJ2-6, with D tentatively TRBD1 or TRBD2 (5 bases each). Germline V CDR1 and CDR2: SGHRS, YFSETQ. The CDR3 is 17 residues long. V was shortened by 4 bases and J by 0 bases, with 14 bases between the two germline ends. In DNA, the CDR3 is TGCGCCAGCAGCCCTCGGGGCGGTAACTCTGGGGCCAACGTCCTGACTTTC. This codes for CASSPRGGNSGANVLTF.

This clonotype was picked up many times. V and J are TRBV14 and TRBJ1-4; no reliable D call. The CDR3 loop spans 13 amino acids. Between the trimmed V and J ends, which lost 4 bases and 10 bases, there was a span of 13 bases. Germline V gene sequence: CDR1 SGHDN, CDR2 FVKESK. CDR3 residues: CASSRSDFGKLFF. The DNA for the CDR3 is TGTGCCAGCAGCCGGAGCGATTTCGGAAAACTGTTTTTT.

This clonotype has only a few counts. One end of the junction does not line up with germline, which may come from a read error. The chain carries TRBV5-4 and TRBJ1-1; D unclear. Germline V CDR1 and CDR2: SGHNT, YYREEE (reference sequence). CDR3 length equals 13 residues. As DNA, the CDR3 is TGTGCCAGCAGCCGTGCTGAGAGGCTTCAGCTAATCTTT. Its translation: CASSRAERLQLIF. The variable domain in full, completed from reference TRBV5-4 and TRBJ1-1, reads ETGVTQSPTHLIKTRGQQVTLRCSSQSGHNTVSWYQQALGQGPQFIFQYYREEENGRGNFPPRFSGLQFPNYSSELNVNALELDDSALYLCASSRAERLQLIFGQGTRLTVV.

In this sample, this clonotype turned up many times. The chain has TRBV12-3 or TRBV12-4 and TRBJ1-1; 11 positions match TRBD1. J gave up 1 base and V 7 bases, and 8 bases lay outside the gene matches. The CDR3 totals 16 residues. CDR3 in DNA: TGTGCCAGCACCCTTAGGACAGGGGGCAAGAACACTGAAGCTTTCTTT. Translated: CASTLRTGGKNTEAFF.

This clonotype was seen ten or more times. The genes are TRBV7-2 and TRBJ1-2; 7 bases map to TRBD1. Germline assignment: CDR1 SGHTA and CDR2 FQGNSA. The CDR3 has 16 residues. The V and J ends lost 4 bases and 0 bases, in that order; junction bases with no gene match: 8. The CDR3: CASSSPNRGSNYGYTF. CDR3 bases: TGTGCCAGCAGCTCCCCCAACAGGGGTTCTAACTATGGCTACACCTTC.

V usage is TRBV5-1 and J usage is TRBJ2-2, with D perhaps matching TRBD1 (6 bases). CDR1 and CDR2 (germline): SGHRS, YFSETQ. The CDR3 is 15 residues long. Trimming left V 0 bases short and J 2 bases short, with 8 bases between. This CDR3 is CASSLAGQNTGELFF. The DNA of the CDR3 is TGCGCCAGCAGCTTGGCGGGACAAAACACCGGGGAGCTGTTTTTT.

This clonotype was observed a few times. The chain couples TRBV4-1 to TRBJ2-3, with unresolved D. Trimming took off 0 bases at V and 0 bases at J, with 16 bases between the two ends. This CDR3 is built from 18 residues. The germline gives CDR1 MGHRA, CDR2 YSYEKL. The CDR3 nucleotides are TGCGCCAGCAGCCAAGATCCACTCGGGCAGACTAGCACAGATACGCAGTATTTT. Translating it yields CASSQDPLGQTSTDTQYF.

This clonotype was observed a handful of times. The chain has TRBV7-6 and TRBJ1-4; 8 bases agree with TRBD1. J was trimmed by 7 bases and V by 5 bases; bases with no gene match: 9. This CDR3 has 15 amino acids. In germline, CDR1 is SGHVS, CDR2 FNYEAQ. CDR3 nucleotides: TGTGCCAGCAGCGTCGGGACAGGTTTTATTGAAAAACTGTTTTTT. It translates to CASSVGTGFIEKLFF.

At least ten counts were recorded for this clonotype. V usage is TRBV27 and J usage is TRBJ1-1; no clear D gene. V lost 5 bases to trimming and J lost 1 base, with 8 bases between them. The germline V gene encodes CDR1 MNHEY and CDR2 SMNVEV (reference sequence). The CDR3 is made up of 13 amino acids. Written as DNA, the CDR3 is TGTGCCAGCAGTACCACAGCGAACACTGAAGCTTTCTTT. It yields the protein CASSTTANTEAFF.

This clonotype was counted a few times. V and J are TRBV11-2 and TRBJ2-3; no definite D call. The germline CDR1 and CDR2 sequences are SGHAT and FQNNGV. The CDR3 is 14 amino acids. V was cut by 7 bases and J by 6 bases, with 17 bases left in between. In DNA, the CDR3 is TGTGCCAGCACCGTGGACCGAGAACGGGATACGCAGTATTTT. It encodes CASTVDRERDTQYF.

This clonotype came up many times. The V gene is TRBV5-1, the J gene TRBJ1-1; the D is unclear. This CDR3 has 14 residues. Germline V gene sequence: CDR1 SGHRS, CDR2 YFSETQ. Trimming cost V 2 bases and J 0 bases, with 8 bases left between them. In DNA form, the CDR3 reads TGCGCCAGCAGCTTAACGGGGTTGAACACTGAAGCTTTCTTT. It specifies CASSLTGLNTEAFF.

The rearrangement links TRBV6-6 to TRBJ2-5, with a tentative D call TRBD2 (7 bases). The CDR3 is made up of 14 amino acids. Germline CDR1 reads MNHNY; CDR2 reads SVGAGI (reference sequence). Trimming took 6 bases from V and 0 from J, leaving 11 bases between them. The CDR3 bases are TGTGCCAGCAGATCGGGGGGCCACCAAGAGACCCAGTACTTC. It translates to CASRSGGHQETQYF.